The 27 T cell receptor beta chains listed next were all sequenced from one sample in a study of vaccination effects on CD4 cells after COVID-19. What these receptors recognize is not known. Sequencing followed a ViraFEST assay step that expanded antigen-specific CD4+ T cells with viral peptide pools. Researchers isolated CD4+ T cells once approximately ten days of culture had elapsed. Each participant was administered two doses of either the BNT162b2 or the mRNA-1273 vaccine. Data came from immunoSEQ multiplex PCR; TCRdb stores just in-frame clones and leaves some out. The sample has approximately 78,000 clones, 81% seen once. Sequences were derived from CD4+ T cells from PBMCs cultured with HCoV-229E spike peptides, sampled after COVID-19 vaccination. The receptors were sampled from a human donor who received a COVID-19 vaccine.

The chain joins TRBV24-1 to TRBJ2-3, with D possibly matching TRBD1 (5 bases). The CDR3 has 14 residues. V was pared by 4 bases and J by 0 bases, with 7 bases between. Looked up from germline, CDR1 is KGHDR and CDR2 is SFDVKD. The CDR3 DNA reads TGTGCCACCAGTGACAGGGTCAGCACAGATACGCAGTATTTT. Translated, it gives CATSDRVSTDTQYF.

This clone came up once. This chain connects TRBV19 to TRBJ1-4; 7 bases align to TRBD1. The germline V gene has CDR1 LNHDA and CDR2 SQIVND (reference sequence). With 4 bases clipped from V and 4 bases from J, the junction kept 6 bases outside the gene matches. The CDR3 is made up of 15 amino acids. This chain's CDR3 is CASSTQTGINEKLFF. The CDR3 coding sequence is TGTGCCAGTAGTACTCAGACAGGGATTAATGAAAAACTGTTTTTT.

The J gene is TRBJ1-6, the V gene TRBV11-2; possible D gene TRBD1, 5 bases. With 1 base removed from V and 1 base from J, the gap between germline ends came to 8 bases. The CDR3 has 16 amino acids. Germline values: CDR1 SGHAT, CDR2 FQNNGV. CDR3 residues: CASSLVGDSYNSPLHF. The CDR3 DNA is TGTGCCAGCAGCTTAGTGGGGGATTCCTATAATTCACCCCTCCACTTT.

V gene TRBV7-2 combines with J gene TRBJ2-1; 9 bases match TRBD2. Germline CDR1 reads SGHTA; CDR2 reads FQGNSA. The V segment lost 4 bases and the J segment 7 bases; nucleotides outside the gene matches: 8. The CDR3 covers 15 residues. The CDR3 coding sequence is TGTGCCAGCAGCTCCGCGGGGGGGCCGGGGAATGAGCAGTTCTTC. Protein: CASSSAGGPGNEQFF.

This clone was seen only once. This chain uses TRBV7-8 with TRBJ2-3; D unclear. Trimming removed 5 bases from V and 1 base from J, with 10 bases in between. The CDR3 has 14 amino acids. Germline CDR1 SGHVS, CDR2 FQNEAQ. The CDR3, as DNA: TGTGCCAGCAGCCCCCTACGGGGCACAGATACGCAGTATTTT. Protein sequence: CASSPLRGTDTQYF.

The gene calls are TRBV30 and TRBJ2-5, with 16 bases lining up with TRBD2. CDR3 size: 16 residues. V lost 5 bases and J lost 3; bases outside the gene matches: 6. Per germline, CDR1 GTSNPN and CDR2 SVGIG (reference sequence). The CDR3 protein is CAWDEGLAGGKETQYF. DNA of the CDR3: TGTGCCTGGGACGAGGGACTAGCGGGGGGGAAAGAGACCCAGTACTTC.

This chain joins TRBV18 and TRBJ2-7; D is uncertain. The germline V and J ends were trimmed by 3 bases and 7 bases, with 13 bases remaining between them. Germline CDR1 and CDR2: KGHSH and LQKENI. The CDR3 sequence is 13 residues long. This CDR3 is CASSPDHGREQYV. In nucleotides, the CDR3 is TGTGCCAGCTCACCTGATCACGGACGGGAGCAGTACGTC.

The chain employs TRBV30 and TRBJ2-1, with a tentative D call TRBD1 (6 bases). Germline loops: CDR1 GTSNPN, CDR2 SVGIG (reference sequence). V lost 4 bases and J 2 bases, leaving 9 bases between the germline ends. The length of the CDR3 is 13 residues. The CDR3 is CAWMRGTYNEQFF. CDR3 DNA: TGTGCCTGGATGAGGGGGACCTACAATGAGCAGTTCTTC.

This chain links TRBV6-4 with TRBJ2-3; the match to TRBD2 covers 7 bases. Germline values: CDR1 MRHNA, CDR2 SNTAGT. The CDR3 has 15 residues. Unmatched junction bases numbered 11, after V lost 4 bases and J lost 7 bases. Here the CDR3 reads CASSVGGNIPHTQYF. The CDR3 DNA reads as TGTGCCAGCAGTGTGGGAGGGAACATCCCTCATACGCAGTATTTT.

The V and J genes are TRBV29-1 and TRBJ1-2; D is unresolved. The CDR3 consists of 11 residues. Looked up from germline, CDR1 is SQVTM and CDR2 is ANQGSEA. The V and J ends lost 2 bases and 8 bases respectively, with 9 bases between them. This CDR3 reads CSVESPRGYTF. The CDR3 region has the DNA TGCAGCGTTGAATCCCCGAGGGGCTACACCTTC.

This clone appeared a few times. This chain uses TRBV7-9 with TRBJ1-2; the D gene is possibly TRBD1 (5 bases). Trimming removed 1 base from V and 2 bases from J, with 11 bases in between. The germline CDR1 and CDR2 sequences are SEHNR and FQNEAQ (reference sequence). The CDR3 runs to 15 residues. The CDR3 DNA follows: TGTGCCAGCAGCTTAGTCTCCGGGGCCAACTATGGCTACACCTTC. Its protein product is CASSLVSGANYGYTF. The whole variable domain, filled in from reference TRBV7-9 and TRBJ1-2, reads DTGVSQNPRHKITKRGQNVTFRCDPISEHNRLYWYRQTLGQGPEFLTYFQNEAQLEKSRLLSDRFSAERPKGSFSTLEIQRTEQGDSAMYLCASSLVSGANYGYTFGSGTRLTVV.

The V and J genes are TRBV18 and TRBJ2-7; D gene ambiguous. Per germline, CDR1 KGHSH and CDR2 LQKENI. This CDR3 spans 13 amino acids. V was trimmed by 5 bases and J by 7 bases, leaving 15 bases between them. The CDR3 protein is CASSELNRAEQYV. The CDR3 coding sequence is TGTGCCAGCTCAGAATTAAACCGGGCTGAGCAGTACGTC.

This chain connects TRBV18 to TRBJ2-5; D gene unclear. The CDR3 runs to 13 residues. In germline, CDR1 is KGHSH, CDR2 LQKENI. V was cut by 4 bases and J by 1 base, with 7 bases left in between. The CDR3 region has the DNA TGTGCCAGCTCACTTTCCCGCCAAGAGACCCAGTACTTC. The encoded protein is CASSLSRQETQYF.

The CDR3 region has the DNA TGTGCCAGCAGTGAAGGCAGACAACATGGCTACACCTTC. This codes for CASSEGRQHGYTF. V usage is TRBV2 and J usage is TRBJ1-2; D is uncertain. The V end was cut by 1 base, the J end by 6 bases, with 9 bases between. CDR1 is SNHLY, CDR2 FYNNEI, per germline. The length of the CDR3 is 13 residues.

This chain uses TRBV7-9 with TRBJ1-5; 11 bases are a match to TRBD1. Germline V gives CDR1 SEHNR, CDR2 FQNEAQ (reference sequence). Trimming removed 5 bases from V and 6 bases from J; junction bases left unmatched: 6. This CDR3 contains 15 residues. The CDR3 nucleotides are TGTGCCAGCAGCCGTGGACAGGGGGCGTCTCAGCCCCAGCATTTT. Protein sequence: CASSRGQGASQPQHF.

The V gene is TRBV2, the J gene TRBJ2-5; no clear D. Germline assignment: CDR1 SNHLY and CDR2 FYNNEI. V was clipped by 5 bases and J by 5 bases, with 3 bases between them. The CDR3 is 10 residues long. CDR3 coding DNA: TGTGCCAGCAGTTTTGAGACCCAGTACTTC. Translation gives CASSFETQYF.

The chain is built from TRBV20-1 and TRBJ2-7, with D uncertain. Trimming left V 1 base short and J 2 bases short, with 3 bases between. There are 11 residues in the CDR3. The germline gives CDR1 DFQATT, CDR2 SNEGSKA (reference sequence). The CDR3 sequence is CSARGAYEQYV. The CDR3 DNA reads TGCAGTGCTAGAGGGGCCTACGAGCAGTACGTC.

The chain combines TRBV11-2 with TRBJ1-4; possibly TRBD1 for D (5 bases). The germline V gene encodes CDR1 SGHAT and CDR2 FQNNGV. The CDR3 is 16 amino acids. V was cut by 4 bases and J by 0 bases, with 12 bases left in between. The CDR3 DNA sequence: TGTGCCAGCAGCTCCCGGGGGGGAGCAACTAATGAAAAACTGTTTTTT. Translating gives CASSSRGGATNEKLFF.

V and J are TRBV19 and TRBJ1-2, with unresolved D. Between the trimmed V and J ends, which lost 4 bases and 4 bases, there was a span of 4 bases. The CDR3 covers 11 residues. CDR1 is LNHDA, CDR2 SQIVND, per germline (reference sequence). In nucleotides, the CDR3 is TGTGCCAGTAGTAACCGCTATGGCTACACCTTC. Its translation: CASSNRYGYTF.

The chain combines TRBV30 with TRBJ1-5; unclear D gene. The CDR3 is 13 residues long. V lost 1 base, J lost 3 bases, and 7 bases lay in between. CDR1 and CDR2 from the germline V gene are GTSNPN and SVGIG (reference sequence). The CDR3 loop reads CAWSGTYNQPQHF. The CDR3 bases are TGTGCCTGGAGTGGGACTTACAATCAGCCCCAGCATTTT.

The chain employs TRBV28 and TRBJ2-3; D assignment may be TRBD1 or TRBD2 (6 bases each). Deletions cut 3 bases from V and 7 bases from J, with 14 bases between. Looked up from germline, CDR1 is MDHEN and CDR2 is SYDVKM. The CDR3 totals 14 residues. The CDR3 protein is CASSFGGQLNTQYF. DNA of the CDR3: TGTGCCAGCAGTTTTGGGGGGCAATTAAATACGCAGTATTTT.

The chain's CDR3 is CASSLGGGITDTQYF. The CDR3 nucleotides are TGTGCCAGCAGCCTAGGGGGAGGGATCACAGATACGCAGTATTTT. This rearrangement joins TRBV9 to TRBJ2-3, with D perhaps TRBD2 (7 bases). CDR3 length equals 15 residues. Germline CDR1 reads SGDLS; CDR2 reads YYNGEE. Deletions cut 4 bases from V and 2 bases from J, with 14 bases between.

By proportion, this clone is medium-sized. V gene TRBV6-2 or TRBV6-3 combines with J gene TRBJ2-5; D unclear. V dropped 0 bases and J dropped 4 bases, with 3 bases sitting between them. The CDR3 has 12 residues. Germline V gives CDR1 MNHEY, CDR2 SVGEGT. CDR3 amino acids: CASSYSPETQYF. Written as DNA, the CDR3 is TGTGCCAGCAGTTACTCGCCAGAGACCCAGTACTTC.

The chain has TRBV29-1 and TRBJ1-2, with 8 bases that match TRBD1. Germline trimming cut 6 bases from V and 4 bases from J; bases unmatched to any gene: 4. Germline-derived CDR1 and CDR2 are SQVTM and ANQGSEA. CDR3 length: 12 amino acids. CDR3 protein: CSVTTGGYGYTF. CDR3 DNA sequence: TGCAGCGTAACTACAGGGGGCTATGGCTACACCTTC. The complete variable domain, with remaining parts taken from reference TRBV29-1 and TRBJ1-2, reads SAVISQKPSRDICQRGTSLTIQCQVDSQVTMMFWYRQQPGQSLTLIATANQGSEATYESGFVIDKFPISRPNLTFSTLTVSNMSPEDSSIYLCSVTTGGYGYTFGSGTRLTVV.

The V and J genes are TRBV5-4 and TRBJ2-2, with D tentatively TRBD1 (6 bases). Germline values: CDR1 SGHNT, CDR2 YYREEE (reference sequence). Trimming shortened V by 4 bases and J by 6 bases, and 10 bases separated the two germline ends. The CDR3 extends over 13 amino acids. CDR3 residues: CASSLQGPGELFF. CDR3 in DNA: TGTGCCAGCAGCCTCCAGGGGCCCGGGGAGCTGTTTTTT.

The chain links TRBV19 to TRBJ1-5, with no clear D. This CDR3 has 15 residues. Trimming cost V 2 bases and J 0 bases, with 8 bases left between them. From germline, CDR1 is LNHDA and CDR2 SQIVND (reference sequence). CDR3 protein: CASSIIQSSNQPQHF. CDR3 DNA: TGTGCCAGTAGTATAATACAGTCTAGCAATCAGCCCCAGCATTTT.

CDR3 region: CASSRMVGQLYEQYV. The CDR3 DNA is TGTGCCAGCAGCCGTATGGTGGGACAGCTCTACGAGCAGTACGTC. The genes are TRBV7-2 and TRBJ2-7, with TRBD1 matching over 7 bases. This CDR3 spans 15 amino acids. After removal of 5 bases from V and 3 bases from J, the junction contained 10 bases not matched to a gene. The germline CDR1 and CDR2 sequences are SGHTA and FQGNSA.